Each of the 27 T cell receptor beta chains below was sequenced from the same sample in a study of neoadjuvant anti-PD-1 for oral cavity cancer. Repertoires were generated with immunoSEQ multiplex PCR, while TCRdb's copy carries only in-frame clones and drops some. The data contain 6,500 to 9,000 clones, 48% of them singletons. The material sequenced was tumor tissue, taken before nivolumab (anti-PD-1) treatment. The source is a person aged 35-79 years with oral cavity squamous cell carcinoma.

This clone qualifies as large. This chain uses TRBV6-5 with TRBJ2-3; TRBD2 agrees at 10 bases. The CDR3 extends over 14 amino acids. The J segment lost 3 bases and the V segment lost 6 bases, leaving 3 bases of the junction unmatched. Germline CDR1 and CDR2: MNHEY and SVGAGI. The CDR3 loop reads CASRSSGSTDTQYF. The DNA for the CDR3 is TGTGCCAGCAGGTCTAGCGGGAGTACAGATACGCAGTATTTT.

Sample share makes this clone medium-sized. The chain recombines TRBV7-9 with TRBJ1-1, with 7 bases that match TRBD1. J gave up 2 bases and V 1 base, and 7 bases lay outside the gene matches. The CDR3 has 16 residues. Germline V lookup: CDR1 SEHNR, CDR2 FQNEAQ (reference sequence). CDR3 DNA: TGTGCCAGCAGCTTAGGACTGGGGACAGTAAACACTGAAGCTTTCTTT. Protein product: CASSLGLGTVNTEAFF.

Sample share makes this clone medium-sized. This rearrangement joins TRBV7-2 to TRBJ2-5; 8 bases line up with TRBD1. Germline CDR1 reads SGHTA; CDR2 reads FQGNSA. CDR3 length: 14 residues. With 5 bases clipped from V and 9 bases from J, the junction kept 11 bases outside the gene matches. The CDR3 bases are TGTGCCAGCAGCGTTCAGGGGGCTGGGATGGCCCAGTACTTC. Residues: CASSVQGAGMAQYF.

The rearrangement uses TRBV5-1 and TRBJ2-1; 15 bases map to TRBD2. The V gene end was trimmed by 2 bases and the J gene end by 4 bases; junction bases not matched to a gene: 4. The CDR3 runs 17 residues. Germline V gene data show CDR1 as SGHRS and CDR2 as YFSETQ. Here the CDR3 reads CASSFQGLAGGYNEQFF. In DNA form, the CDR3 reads TGCGCCAGCAGCTTTCAGGGACTAGCGGGAGGTTACAATGAGCAGTTCTTC.

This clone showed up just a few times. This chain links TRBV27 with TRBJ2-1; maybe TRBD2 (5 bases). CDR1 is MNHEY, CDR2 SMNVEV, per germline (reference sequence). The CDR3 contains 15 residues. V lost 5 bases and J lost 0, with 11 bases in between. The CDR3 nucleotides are TGTGCCAGCAGTAGAGCGGATCTCTCCTACAATGAGCAGTTCTTC. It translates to CASSRADLSYNEQFF.

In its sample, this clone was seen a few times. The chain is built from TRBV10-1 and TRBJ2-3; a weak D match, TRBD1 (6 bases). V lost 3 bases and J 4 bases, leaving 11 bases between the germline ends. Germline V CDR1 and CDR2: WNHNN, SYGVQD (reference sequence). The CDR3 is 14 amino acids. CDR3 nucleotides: TGCGCCAGCAGTGAACAGGGAAAAGCAGATACGCAGTATTTT. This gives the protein CASSEQGKADTQYF.

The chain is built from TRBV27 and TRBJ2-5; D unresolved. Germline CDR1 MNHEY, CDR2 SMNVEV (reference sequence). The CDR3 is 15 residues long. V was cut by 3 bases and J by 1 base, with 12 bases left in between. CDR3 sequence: CASSFLVGSQETQYF. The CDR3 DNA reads TGTGCCAGCAGTTTTCTCGTGGGCAGCCAAGAGACCCAGTACTTC.

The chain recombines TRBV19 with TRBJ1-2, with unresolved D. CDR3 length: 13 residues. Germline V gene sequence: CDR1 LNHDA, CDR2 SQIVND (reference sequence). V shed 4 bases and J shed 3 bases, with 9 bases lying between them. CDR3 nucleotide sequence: TGTGCCAGTAGTAACCAAGCGTACTATGGCTACACCTTC. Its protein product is CASSNQAYYGYTF.

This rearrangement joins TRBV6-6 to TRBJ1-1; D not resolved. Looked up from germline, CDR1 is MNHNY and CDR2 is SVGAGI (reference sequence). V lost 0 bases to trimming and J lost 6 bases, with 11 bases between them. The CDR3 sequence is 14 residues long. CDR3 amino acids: CASSYSGPLAEAFF. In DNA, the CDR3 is TGTGCCAGCAGTTACTCGGGTCCGCTGGCTGAAGCTTTCTTT.

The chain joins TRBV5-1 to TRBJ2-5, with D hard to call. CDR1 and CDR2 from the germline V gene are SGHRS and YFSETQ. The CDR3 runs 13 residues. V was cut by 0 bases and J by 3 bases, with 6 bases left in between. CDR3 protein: CASSLGVEETQYF. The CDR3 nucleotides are TGCGCCAGCAGCTTGGGCGTGGAAGAGACCCAGTACTTC.

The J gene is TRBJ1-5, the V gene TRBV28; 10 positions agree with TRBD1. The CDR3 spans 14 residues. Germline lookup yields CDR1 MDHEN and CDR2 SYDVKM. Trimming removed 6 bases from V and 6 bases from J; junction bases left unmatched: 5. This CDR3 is CASRTGGTGQPQHF. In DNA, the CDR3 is TGTGCCAGCAGGACAGGGGGCACGGGTCAGCCCCAGCATTTT.

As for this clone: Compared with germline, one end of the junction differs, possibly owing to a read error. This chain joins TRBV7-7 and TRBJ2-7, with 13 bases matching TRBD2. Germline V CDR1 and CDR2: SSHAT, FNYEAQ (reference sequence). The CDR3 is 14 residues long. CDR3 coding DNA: TGTGCTAGCAGCCTCGGACTAGCGGGAGACGAGCAGTACTTC. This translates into CASSLGLAGDEQYF.

CDR3 nucleotides: TGTGCCAGCAGCGCGACTCAGATTGGGGGGCAGTTCTTC. Amino acids: CASSATQIGGQFF. The J gene is TRBJ2-1, the V gene TRBV7-9; either TRBD1 or TRBD2 may fit D (5 bases each). From germline, CDR1 is SEHNR and CDR2 FQNEAQ (reference sequence). The CDR3 totals 13 residues. The ends were cut back, 5 bases at V and 12 bases at J, with 17 bases in the middle. The complete variable domain, with remaining parts taken from reference TRBV7-9 and TRBJ2-1, reads DTGVSQNPRHKITKRGQNVTFRCDPISEHNRLYWYRQTLGQGPEFLTYFQNEAQLEKSRLLSDRFSAERPKGSFSTLEIQRTEQGDSAMYLCASSATQIGGQFFGPGTRLTVL.

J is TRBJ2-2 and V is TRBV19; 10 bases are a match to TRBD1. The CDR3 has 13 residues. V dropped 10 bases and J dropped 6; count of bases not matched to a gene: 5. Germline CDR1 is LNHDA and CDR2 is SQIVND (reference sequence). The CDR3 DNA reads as TGTGCCACCCGGGACAGGGGAGCCGGGGAGCTGTTTTTT. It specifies CATRDRGAGELFF.

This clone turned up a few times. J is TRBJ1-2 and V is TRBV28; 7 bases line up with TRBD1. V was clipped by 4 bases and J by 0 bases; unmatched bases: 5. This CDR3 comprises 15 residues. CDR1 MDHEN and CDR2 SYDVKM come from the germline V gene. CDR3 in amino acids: CASSSSGTANYGYTF. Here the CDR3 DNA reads TGTGCCAGCAGTTCGTCCGGGACAGCTAACTATGGCTACACCTTC.

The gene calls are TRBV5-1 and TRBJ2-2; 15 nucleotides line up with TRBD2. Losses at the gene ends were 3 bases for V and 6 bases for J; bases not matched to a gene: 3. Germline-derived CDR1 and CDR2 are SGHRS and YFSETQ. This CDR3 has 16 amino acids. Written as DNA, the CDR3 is TGCGCCAGCAGCTCCGGGACTAGCGGGAGGCCCGGGGAGCTGTTTTTT. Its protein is CASSSGTSGRPGELFF.

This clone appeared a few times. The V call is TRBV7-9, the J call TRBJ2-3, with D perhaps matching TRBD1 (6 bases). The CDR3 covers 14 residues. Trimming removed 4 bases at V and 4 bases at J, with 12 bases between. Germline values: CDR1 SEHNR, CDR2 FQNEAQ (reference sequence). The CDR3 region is CASSSRTEADTQYF. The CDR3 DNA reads TGTGCCAGCAGCTCCCGGACAGAGGCAGATACGCAGTATTTT.

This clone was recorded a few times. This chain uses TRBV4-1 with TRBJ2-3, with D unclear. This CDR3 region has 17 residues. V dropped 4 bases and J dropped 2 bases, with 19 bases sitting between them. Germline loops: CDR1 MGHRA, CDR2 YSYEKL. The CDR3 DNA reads TGCGCCAGCAGCCTGACCGCAGCGAGCGAGGACACAGATACGCAGTATTTT. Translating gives CASSLTAASEDTDTQYF.

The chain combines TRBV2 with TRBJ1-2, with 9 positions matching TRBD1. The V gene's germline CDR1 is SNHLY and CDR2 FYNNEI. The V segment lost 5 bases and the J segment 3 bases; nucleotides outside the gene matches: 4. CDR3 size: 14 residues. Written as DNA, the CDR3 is TGTGCCAGCAGTTGGGGACAGGGACACTATGGCTACACCTTC. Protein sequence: CASSWGQGHYGYTF.

In DNA, the CDR3 is TGTGCCAGCAGTGATAACACAGATACGCAGTATTTT. Its protein is CASSDNTDTQYF. V and J are TRBV2 and TRBJ2-3; D is ambiguous. The CDR3 loop spans 12 amino acids. V lost 3 bases and J lost 2, with 3 bases in between. Germline-derived CDR1 and CDR2 are SNHLY and FYNNEI.

The CDR3 DNA reads TGTGCCAGCAGCGGCCACGATATCGGGGAGCTGTTTTTT. Encoded protein: CASSGHDIGELFF. The gene calls are TRBV9 and TRBJ2-2; no clear D. V was trimmed by 3 bases and J by 7 bases, leaving 10 bases between them. CDR1 and CDR2 from the germline V gene are SGDLS and YYNGEE. This CDR3 is 13 amino acids long. Complete variable domain (other parts from reference TRBV9 and TRBJ2-2): DSGVTQTPKHLITATGQRVTLRCSPRSGDLSVYWYQQSLDQGLQFLIQYYNGEERAKGNILERFSAQQFPDLHSELNLSSLELGDSALYFCASSGHDIGELFFGEGSRLTVL.

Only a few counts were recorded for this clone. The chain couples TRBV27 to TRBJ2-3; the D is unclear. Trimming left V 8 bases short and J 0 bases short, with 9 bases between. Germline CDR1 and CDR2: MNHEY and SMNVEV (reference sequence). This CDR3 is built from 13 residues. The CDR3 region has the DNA TGTGCCAGCGGGCGGCCGAGCACAGATACGCAGTATTTT. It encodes CASGRPSTDTQYF.

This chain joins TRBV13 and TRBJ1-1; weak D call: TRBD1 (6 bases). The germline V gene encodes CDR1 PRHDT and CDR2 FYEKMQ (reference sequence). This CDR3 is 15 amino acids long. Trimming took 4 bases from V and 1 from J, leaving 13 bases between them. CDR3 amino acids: CASSSAGVENTEAFF. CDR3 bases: TGTGCCAGCAGCTCGGCAGGGGTTGAGAACACTGAAGCTTTCTTT.

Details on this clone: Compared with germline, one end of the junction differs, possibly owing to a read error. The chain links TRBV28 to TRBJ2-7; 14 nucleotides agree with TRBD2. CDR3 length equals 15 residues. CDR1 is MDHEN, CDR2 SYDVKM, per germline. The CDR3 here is CASRVTSGRAYKQYF. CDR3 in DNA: TGTGCCAGCAGAGTGACTAGCGGGAGGGCCTACAAGCAGTACTTC.

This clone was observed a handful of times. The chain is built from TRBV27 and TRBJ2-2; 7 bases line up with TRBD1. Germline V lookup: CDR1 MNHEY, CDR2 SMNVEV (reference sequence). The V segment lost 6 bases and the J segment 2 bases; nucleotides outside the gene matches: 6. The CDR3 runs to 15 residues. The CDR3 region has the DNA TGTGCCAGCAGCTCGGGACAGCTTAACACCGGGGAGCTGTTTTTT. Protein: CASSSGQLNTGELFF.

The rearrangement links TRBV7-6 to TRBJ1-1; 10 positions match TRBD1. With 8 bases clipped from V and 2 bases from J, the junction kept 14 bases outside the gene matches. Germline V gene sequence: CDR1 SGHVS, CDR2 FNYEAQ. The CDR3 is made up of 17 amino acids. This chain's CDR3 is CASVRGTGAVGNTEAFF. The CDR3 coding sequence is TGTGCCAGCGTACGGGGGACAGGGGCGGTGGGAAACACTGAAGCTTTCTTT.

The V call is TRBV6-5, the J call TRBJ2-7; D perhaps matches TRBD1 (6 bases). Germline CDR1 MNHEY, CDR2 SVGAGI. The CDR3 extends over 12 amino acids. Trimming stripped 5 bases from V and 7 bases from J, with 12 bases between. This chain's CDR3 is CASSLQGGEQYF. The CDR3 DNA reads TGTGCCAGCAGTCTACAGGGTGGGGAGCAGTACTTC.